A selection of T cell receptor beta chains follows, all from one sample in a study of neurological immune-mediated disorders. TCRdb fed the 5' RACE reads into MiXCR, producing one record per CDR3 protein. The table lists about 80,000 distinct CDR3 sequences, about 5.6% of them singletons. The sequenced sample consisted of PBMCs. These receptors were taken from a woman between 55 and 75 years old with multiple sclerosis. Each CDR3 is given with its conserved first and last residue. A D gene is named only where the DNA matches it firmly. Clone size is stated in some rows and not others, as once, few, many or a class when expanded.

cdr3_nt,cdr3_aa,d_call,j_call,v_call,clone_size
TGCAGTGCTAGAGATGGGGGCGCGAAAAACATTCAGTACTTC,CSARDGGAKNIQYF,NA,TRBJ2-4,TRBV20-1,many
TGTGCCAGCAGTTATATCGCGGGTGATGGCTACACCTTC,CASSYIAGDGYTF,NA,TRBJ1-2,TRBV6-2/TRBV6-3,NA
TGCGCCAGCAGCATTCAGGGAACCGGGGAGCTGTTTTTT,CASSIQGTGELFF,NA,TRBJ2-2,TRBV5-1,many
TGCGCCAGCAGATCGGAGGTGGTTGGAAACACCATATATTTT,CASRSEVVGNTIYF,NA,TRBJ1-3,TRBV5-1,many
TGCGCCAGCAGCAAGAGCACTAGCGGTACCTGGGGGACAGATACGCAGTATTTT,CASSKSTSGTWGTDTQYF,TRBD2,TRBJ2-3,TRBV5-1,many
TGCGCCAGCAGCTTGACAGGGGGTCAGCCCCAGCATTTT,CASSLTGGQPQHF,TRBD1,TRBJ1-5,TRBV5-1,many
TGCGCCAGCAGCTCCGGGGACTACGAGCAGTACTTC,CASSSGDYEQYF,NA,TRBJ2-7,TRBV5-1,many
TGTGCCAGCAGCTCCCCTCTGGGACAGGGGATGAACACTGAAGCTTTCTTT,CASSSPLGQGMNTEAFF,TRBD1,TRBJ1-1,TRBV7-9,NA
TGCGCCAGCAGCCTGGACAGTACGGACGAGCAGTACTTC,CASSLDSTDEQYF,NA,TRBJ2-7,TRBV5-1,many
TGTGCCAGCAGCGTATCAATCGGGACCTCAGGCTACGAGCAGTACTTC,CASSVSIGTSGYEQYF,NA,TRBJ2-7,TRBV9,many
TGCGCCAGCAGCTTGATTCGAATTACCGGGACAGGGGGTGTCGAGCAGTACTTC,CASSLIRITGTGGVEQYF,TRBD1,TRBJ2-7,TRBV5-1,many
TGTGCCAGCAGCCCTGGGTCAGCACAAGAGACCCAGTACTTC,CASSPGSAQETQYF,NA,TRBJ2-5,TRBV5-5,many
TGTGCCAGCAGCTTAGGAGGCAGGGAAATGGCCTACGGCGACGAGCAGTACTTC,CASSLGGREMAYGDEQYF,NA,TRBJ2-7,TRBV7-2,many
TGTGCCAGTAGGGCGGACAGCCTATCCTACGAGCAGTACTTC,CASRADSLSYEQYF,NA,TRBJ2-7,TRBV19,NA
TGCAGCGTTGATGGGACAGGCGGCTACGAGCAGTACTTC,CSVDGTGGYEQYF,TRBD1,TRBJ2-7,TRBV29-1,many
TGCAGTGCTAGAGATGGTATATTGACAGACCAGTACTTC,CSARDGILTDQYF,NA,TRBJ2-5,TRBV20-1,many
TGCAGCGTTTCTAAGGGGGTCCTCTACGAGCAGTACTTC,CSVSKGVLYEQYF,NA,TRBJ2-7,TRBV29-1,many
TGTGCCAGCAGTTCAGACAGGGGTTTGGCTGAAGCTTTCTTT,CASSSDRGLAEAFF,TRBD1,TRBJ1-1,TRBV28,many
TGTGCCAGCAGCTTATTCCTAGCGGGGATCGCAGATACGCAGTATTTT,CASSLFLAGIADTQYF,TRBD2,TRBJ2-3,TRBV7-6,many
TGCAGTGCTGAGGGGACGGAGGGGCAGACCAACAATGAGCAGTTCTTC,CSAEGTEGQTNNEQFF,NA,TRBJ2-1,TRBV20-1,NA
TGCAGTGCTACTTGGACAGGGAGAAGGGAGGAGACCCAGTACTTC,CSATWTGRREETQYF,TRBD1,TRBJ2-5,TRBV20-1,many
TGCGCCAGCAGCTCTGACGGGGGGGCATACGAGCAGTACTTC,CASSSDGGAYEQYF,TRBD2,TRBJ2-7,TRBV5-1,many
TGCAGCGTGGGTACAGGGATGATTACCGGGGAGCTGTTTTTT,CSVGTGMITGELFF,NA,TRBJ2-2,TRBV29-1,many
TGTGCCAGCAGGGTTGCGAGGTCAGAAAAACTGTTTTTT,CASRVARSEKLFF,NA,TRBJ1-4,TRBV6-1,few
TGTTCCAGCAGCTGGAGGGACTCGGCAGATACGCAGTATTTT,CSSSWRDSADTQYF,NA,TRBJ2-3,TRBV5-1,NA
TGTGCCAGCAGTACCCGACAGGGGGCGTCGCAGTTCTTC,CASSTRQGASQFF,TRBD1,TRBJ2-1,TRBV6-6,many
TGCGCCAGCAGCTTGGCCCCCACGAGGTCAGATACGCAGTATTTT,CASSLAPTRSDTQYF,NA,TRBJ2-3,TRBV5-1,many
TGTGCCAGCAGCTTCGGGTTAAACTATGGCTACACCTTC,CASSFGLNYGYTF,NA,TRBJ1-2,TRBV7-2,many
TGCGCCAGCAGCCAAGCCCCCGGGACAGGGGATGGCTACACCTTC,CASSQAPGTGDGYTF,TRBD1,TRBJ1-2,TRBV4-1,few
TGTGCCAGCAGCCTGACAGGGGGACCCATACCGAACTATGGCTACACCTTC,CASSLTGGPIPNYGYTF,TRBD1,TRBJ1-2,TRBV7-8,many